This T cell receptor (beta chain) was profiled in a study of control samples from healthy donors and cancer patients. TCRdb's table, derived via immunoSEQ multiplex PCR, lists solely in-frame clones and lacks some. The table includes fewer than 90,000 clones, more than 70% detected once. Germline assignment: CDR1 LGHNA and CDR2 YNFKEQ. The CDR3 is made up of 17 amino acids. Trimming took 3 bases from V and 3 from J; bases not matched to a gene: 8. Sequencing was performed on blood. The origin of this receptor is a man aged 50-59 years in good health. The chain combines TRBV4-2 with TRBJ2-3; 11 bases line up with TRBD2. CDR3 coding DNA: TGTGCCAGCAGCCACGCCCCCTCTAGCGGGAGGACAGATACGCAGTATTTT. Translated, it gives CASSHAPSSGRTDTQYF.